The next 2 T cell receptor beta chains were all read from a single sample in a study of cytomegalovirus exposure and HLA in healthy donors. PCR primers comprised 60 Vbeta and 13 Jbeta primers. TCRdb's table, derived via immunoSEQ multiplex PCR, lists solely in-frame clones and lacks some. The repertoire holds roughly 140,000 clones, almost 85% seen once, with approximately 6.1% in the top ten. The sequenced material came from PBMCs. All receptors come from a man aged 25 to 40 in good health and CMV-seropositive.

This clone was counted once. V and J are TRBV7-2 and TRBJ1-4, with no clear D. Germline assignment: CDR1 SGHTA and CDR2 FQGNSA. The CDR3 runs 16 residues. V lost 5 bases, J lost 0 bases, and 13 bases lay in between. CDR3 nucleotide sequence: TGTGCCAGCAGCCTCGGGGAGGGCCCAACTAATGAAAAACTGTTTTTT. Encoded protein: CASSLGEGPTNEKLFF.

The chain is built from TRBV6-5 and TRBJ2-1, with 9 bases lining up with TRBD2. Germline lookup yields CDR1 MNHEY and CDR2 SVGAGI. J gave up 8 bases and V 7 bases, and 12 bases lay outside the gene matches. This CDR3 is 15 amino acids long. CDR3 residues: CASTYGLAGTDEQFF. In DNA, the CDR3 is TGTGCCAGCACCTACGGTCTAGCGGGGACGGATGAGCAGTTCTTC.